This entry lists 25 T cell receptor beta chains sequenced from one sample in a study of OX40 agonist ivuxolimab in advanced cancers. TCRdb's table, derived via immunoSEQ multiplex PCR, lists solely in-frame clones and lacks some. The data contain 30,000 to 35,000 clones, 80% to 85% of them singletons. The specimen was CD4+ or CD8+ T cells sorted from blood, collected in a trial of the OX40 agonist ivuxolimab. The source is an adult with an advanced solid tumor such as melanoma, head and neck, liver or kidney cancer.

Concerning this clone: Other nucleotide sequences from this sample produce the same CDR3. The rearrangement joins TRBV29-1 to TRBJ2-3; unclear D gene. The germline V gene has CDR1 SQVTM and CDR2 ANQGSEA. The CDR3 runs 13 residues. The V end lost 6 bases, the J end lost 0 bases, and 10 bases lay between the germline ends. CDR3 sequence: CSVGTGSTDTQYF. Written as DNA, the CDR3 is TGCAGCGTGGGAACCGGGAGCACAGATACGCAGTATTTT.

The J gene is TRBJ2-7, the V gene TRBV5-1; no firm D call. V lost 5 bases, J lost 5 bases, and 17 bases lay in between. This CDR3 region has 14 residues. Germline lookup yields CDR1 SGHRS and CDR2 YFSETQ. CDR3 amino acids: CASSFPDQPDEQYF. The CDR3, as DNA: TGCGCCAGCAGTTTCCCAGACCAGCCAGACGAGCAGTACTTC.

In its sample, this clone was seen a few times. V usage is TRBV25-1 and J usage is TRBJ1-5, with 10 bases fitting TRBD1. The CDR3 runs 16 residues. Germline V lookup: CDR1 MGHDK, CDR2 SYGVNS. V gave up 1 base and J gave up 6 bases; unmatched junction bases: 6. The CDR3 DNA reads TGTGCCAGCAGTGAATCCGGGACAGGGGCGGCTCAGCCCCAGCATTTT. Protein product: CASSESGTGAAQPQHF.

The rearrangement uses TRBV5-8 and TRBJ2-1, with 7 bases fitting TRBD2. After removal of 10 bases from V and 6 bases from J, the junction contained 4 bases not matched to a gene. This CDR3 is 11 amino acids long. Germline CDR1 reads SGHTS; CDR2 reads YDEGEE. In DNA form, the CDR3 reads TGTGCCGGTAGGACTAGCAATGAGCAGTTCTTC. It encodes CAGRTSNEQFF.

This chain connects TRBV30 to TRBJ1-2; D remains unclear. CDR1 is GTSNPN and CDR2 is SVGIG in the germline V gene (reference sequence). The CDR3 runs 15 residues. V lost 2 bases to trimming and J lost 6 bases, with 19 bases between them. DNA of the CDR3: TGTGCCTGGAGTTCCCCGGTTCAGCGATGGAATGGCTACACCTTC. This gives the protein CAWSSPVQRWNGYTF.

This clone was found once. The chain combines TRBV7-2 with TRBJ1-3, with D unclear. CDR1 is SGHTA and CDR2 is FQGNSA in the germline V gene. V lost 1 base and J lost 4, with 2 bases in between. CDR3 length: 12 residues. The CDR3 loop reads CASSLEGNTIYF. The DNA of the CDR3 is TGTGCCAGCAGCTTAGAAGGAAACACCATATATTTT.

J is TRBJ2-6 and V is TRBV7-8, with 8 bases matching TRBD1. Germline assignment: CDR1 SGHVS and CDR2 FQNEAQ. Losses at the gene ends were 5 bases for V and 6 bases for J; bases not matched to a gene: 9. This CDR3 comprises 16 residues. The CDR3 nucleotides are TGTGCCAGCAGCCATATGGACAGGGAAGAGGCCAACGTCCTGACTTTC. Its translation: CASSHMDREEANVLTF.

This clone is a singleton in its sample. The chain employs TRBV19 and TRBJ2-7, with 7 bases that match TRBD2. The J segment lost 2 bases and the V segment lost 5 bases, leaving 9 bases of the junction unmatched. Germline assignment: CDR1 LNHDA and CDR2 SQIVND (reference sequence). There are 15 residues in the CDR3. The CDR3 sequence is CASSPLPGGTYEQYF. CDR3 DNA sequence: TGTGCCAGTAGTCCACTTCCCGGGGGGACCTACGAGCAGTACTTC.

V gene TRBV28 combines with J gene TRBJ2-5; D possibly matches TRBD1 or TRBD2 (5 bases each). The CDR3 extends over 15 amino acids. V gave up 3 bases and J gave up 5 bases, with 16 bases separating them. Germline-derived CDR1 and CDR2 are MDHEN and SYDVKM. As DNA, the CDR3 is TGTGCCAGCAGTTTTTCCGGGCAGGGCGGGGAGACCCAGTACTTC. Its protein product is CASSFSGQGGETQYF. The full variable domain, rest sourced from reference TRBV28 and TRBJ2-5, is DVKVTQSSRYLVKRTGEKVFLECVQDMDHENMFWYRQDPGLGLRLIYFSYDVKMKEKGDIPEGYSVSREKKERFSLILESASTNQTSMYLCASSFSGQGGETQYFGPGTRLLVL.

This sequence joins TRBV18 and TRBJ2-7, with 9 bases fitting TRBD1. The CDR3 extends over 16 amino acids. The junction had 6 bases not matched to a gene; V was cut back by 0 bases and J by 3 bases. Germline CDR1 reads KGHSH; CDR2 reads LQKENI. The CDR3 nucleotides read TGTGCCAGCTCACCACCTGGACAGGGGTTCAACTACGAGCAGTACTTC. Translated: CASSPPGQGFNYEQYF.

The chain is built from TRBV7-3 and TRBJ1-5, with D maybe TRBD1 (6 bases). The CDR3 sequence is 13 residues long. Trimming pared 5 bases from V and 4 bases from J, leaving 9 bases between. Per the germline V gene, CDR1 is SGHTA and CDR2 is FQGTGA. CDR3 amino acids: CASSRDINQPQHF. The CDR3 DNA reads as TGTGCCAGCAGCCGGGACATTAATCAGCCCCAGCATTTT.

V and J are TRBV11-2 and TRBJ2-5; 10 bases match TRBD2. This CDR3 spans 14 amino acids. Germline V gives CDR1 SGHAT, CDR2 FQNNGV. Trimming cost V 6 bases and J 5 bases; bases outside gene matches: 6. CDR3 coding DNA: TGTGCCAGCAGGTCTAGCGGGGGAAGGGAGACCCAGTACTTC. It encodes CASRSSGGRETQYF. Based on the CDR3 plus reference TRBV11-2 and TRBJ2-5, the full variable domain is EAGVAQSPRYKIIEKRQSVAFWCNPISGHATLYWYQQILGQGPKLLIQFQNNGVVDDSQLPKDRFSAERLKGVDSTLKIQPAKLEDSAVYLCASRSSGGRETQYFGPGTRLLVL.

This clone is a singleton in its sample. The chain is built from TRBV7-2 and TRBJ2-7; TRBD2 aligns across 9 bases. V gave up 4 bases and J gave up 3 bases; unmatched junction bases: 7. CDR1 and CDR2 from the germline V gene are SGHTA and FQGNSA. CDR3 size: 15 residues. In nucleotides, the CDR3 is TGTGCCAGCAGCTACGGGGTAGCGGGAGTCTACGAGCAGTACTTC. Its translation is CASSYGVAGVYEQYF. Together with reference TRBV7-2 and TRBJ2-7, the CDR3 gives the full variable domain: GAGVSQSPSNKVTEKGKDVELRCDPISGHTALYWYRQSLGQGLEFLIYFQGNSAPDKSGLPSDRFSAERTGGSVSTLTIQRTQQEDSAVYLCASSYGVAGVYEQYFGPGTRLTVT.

The rearrangement links TRBV5-8 to TRBJ2-5, with 8 positions matching TRBD1. Gene TRBJ2-7 matches the end of the DNA better, so the J call may be wrong. The germline V gene has CDR1 SGHTS and CDR2 YDEGEE. The CDR3 runs 13 residues. The CDR3 sequence: CASSLGQGSEQYF. In DNA, the CDR3 is TGTGCCAGCAGCTTGGGACAGGGGTCCGAGCAGTACTTC.

The chain uses TRBV6-5 and TRBJ2-3, with D perhaps TRBD2 (6 bases). The CDR3 extends over 14 amino acids. Looked up from germline, CDR1 is MNHEY and CDR2 is SVGAGI. V was trimmed by 7 bases and J by 2 bases, leaving 13 bases between them. The DNA of the CDR3 is TGTGCCAGCACTACGGGGGACTCCACAGATACGCAGTATTTT. This encodes CASTTGDSTDTQYF.

The V and J genes are TRBV11-3 and TRBJ2-1; 7 bases align to TRBD2. The CDR3 runs to 17 residues. The germline V gene encodes CDR1 SGHNT and CDR2 YENEEA. With 5 bases clipped from V and 1 base from J, the junction kept 11 bases outside the gene matches. The CDR3 DNA reads TGTGCCAGCAGCCCTAACTTAGAGGGAGGGTCCTACAATGAGCAGTTCTTC. Translated: CASSPNLEGGSYNEQFF.

This clone was observed once. J is TRBJ2-5 and V is TRBV9, with D possibly matching TRBD2 (6 bases). Germline V gives CDR1 SGDLS, CDR2 YYNGEE. This CDR3 has 18 residues. The ends were cut back, 0 bases at V and 2 bases at J, with 20 bases in the middle. The CDR3 DNA sequence: TGTGCCAGCAGCGTAGATAAGACGGGCGGGATAGCTCAAGAGACCCAGTACTTC. This encodes CASSVDKTGGIAQETQYF.

The V and J genes are TRBV5-4 and TRBJ2-5; D call uncertain. Germline V lookup: CDR1 SGHNT, CDR2 YYREEE (reference sequence). The CDR3 totals 14 residues. V was pared by 0 bases and J by 4 bases, with 10 bases between. The CDR3 DNA sequence: TGTGCCAGCAGCTTGGTTCGGGCTCCAGAGACCCAGTACTTC. Translation: CASSLVRAPETQYF.

A note on this clone: This may stem from a read error, because a much larger clone lies one nucleotide away. This specimen includes other DNA sequences encoding the same CDR3. The rearrangement uses TRBV28 and TRBJ2-1, with D tentatively TRBD1 or TRBD2 (5 bases each). V was cut by 3 bases and J by 7 bases, with 7 bases left in between. CDR1 is MDHEN and CDR2 is SYDVKM in the germline V gene. CDR3 size: 12 residues. The DNA of the CDR3 is TGTGCCAGCAGTTTTTGGGGGAATGAGCAGTTCTTC. As protein: CASSFWGNEQFF.

This clone was detected only once. The rearrangement joins TRBV7-9 to TRBJ1-2, with TRBD1 identical over 11 bases. The V gene's germline CDR1 is SEHNR and CDR2 FQNEAQ (reference sequence). The CDR3 is made up of 13 amino acids. Trimming took 6 bases from V and 4 from J; bases not matched to a gene: 1. As DNA, the CDR3 is TGTGCCAGCAGAGGACAGGGGGCCTATGGCTACACCTTC. It yields the protein CASRGQGAYGYTF.

The rearrangement links TRBV30 to TRBJ2-7; TRBD2 might be the D (5 bases). Per the germline V gene, CDR1 is GTSNPN and CDR2 is SVGIG (reference sequence). The CDR3 is made up of 12 amino acids. With 0 bases removed from V and 7 bases from J, the gap between germline ends came to 10 bases. The CDR3 is CAWSVAAWEQYF. The CDR3 DNA sequence: TGTGCCTGGAGTGTAGCGGCCTGGGAGCAGTACTTC.

The V call is TRBV9, the J call TRBJ1-3; weak D call: TRBD1 (5 bases). The CDR3 consists of 16 residues. The germline gives CDR1 SGDLS, CDR2 YYNGEE. Trimming stripped 4 bases from V and 0 bases from J, with 14 bases between. As DNA, the CDR3 is TGTGCCAGCAGCTCCACCTTGGACAACTCTGGAAACACCATATATTTT. Translating it yields CASSSTLDNSGNTIYF.

This chain links TRBV7-9 with TRBJ1-2; D gene unclear. V was cut by 5 bases and J by 4 bases, with 23 bases left in between. In germline, CDR1 is SEHNR, CDR2 FQNEAQ (reference sequence). The CDR3 runs 17 residues. As DNA, the CDR3 is TGTGCCAGCAGCCTGCGGGAACAACCCACGCCCCCCTATGGCTACACCTTC. This encodes CASSLREQPTPPYGYTF.

The CDR3 reads CASSVYRDGPYEQYF. In nucleotides, the CDR3 is TGTGCCAGCAGCGTCTACCGGGACGGTCCCTACGAGCAGTACTTC. The rearrangement joins TRBV9 to TRBJ2-7, with D perhaps being TRBD1 or TRBD2 (5 bases each). V dropped 2 bases and J dropped 2 bases, with 14 bases sitting between them. In germline, CDR1 is SGDLS, CDR2 YYNGEE. This CDR3 is 15 amino acids long.

The rearrangement joins TRBV5-8 to TRBJ1-4; possible D gene TRBD1, 6 bases. CDR3 size: 14 residues. The germline V gene encodes CDR1 SGHTS and CDR2 YDEGEE. Trimming removed 4 bases at V and 4 bases at J, with 11 bases between. The CDR3 bases are TGTGCCAGCAGCAAAGGAGGGGGTAATGAAAAACTGTTTTTT. Translated: CASSKGGGNEKLFF. The variable domain in full, completed from reference TRBV5-8 and TRBJ1-4, reads EAGVTQSPTHLIKTRGQQATLRCSPISGHTSVYWYQQALGLGLQFLLWYDEGEERNRGNFPPRFSGRQFPNYSSELNVNALELEDSALYLCASSKGGGNEKLFFGSGTQLSVL.